The subject of this entry is one TCR beta chain. The antigen it recognizes is unknown. It has no much larger one-base neighbor in the sample; base qualities were not kept. The CDR3 holds 13 amino acids from the cysteine to the phenylalanine. Solely the CDR3 DNA is kept, with 39 bases framed from the first base. Deletion took 4 bases off V and 2 bases off J, with a span of 5 bases between the germline ends. The time point label of this sample denotes: about 28 days (+/-7) after the second vaccine dose. AZD1222 recipients given second doses at about 4 weeks or at about 12 weeks were pooled, since spike-specific TCR depth and breadth were not found to differ between the two schedules. Samples from vaccinated people were obtained from the UK trials COV001 and COV002, which included a single-blind randomized controlled phase 2/3 trial of AZD1222 (ChAdOx1 nCoV-19) in healthy adults. For TCRbeta chain sequencing, PBMC samples from trial participants were taken at day 0 and at day 28 after the second dose.

The data were taken from a study of T cell responses to AZD1222 COVID-19 vaccine (dated by TCRdb to 2020 to 2022). With regard to the full study: TCR sequencing was performed for fewer than 250 trial participants, of whom roughly 200 were given two doses of AZD1222 and some 25 were given two doses of MenACWY control vaccine. Enrollment into the trials was organized by age into subgroups of 18-55, 56-69 and 70-plus years, and those subgroups contained roughly 160, 29 and 62 TCR-sequenced participants, respectively.

The CDR3 regions of human TCRbeta chains were analyzed by immunosequencing. The authors processed their data as follows. Repertoire TCRs were checked for matches against a reference library of SARS-CoV-2-specific TCRs that had been generated using the MIRA antigen-specificity platform. Breadth was defined as the fraction of unique TCRs that were SARS-CoV-2-associated, and depth was defined as the fraction of total T cells that were SARS-CoV-2-associated. Each spike-specific TCR was assigned to its reactive spike region and to a CD4 or CD8 class using the MIRA data. Log10-transformed breadth and depth values were compared by one-way ANOVA with Sidak's multiple comparisons tests. In its TCRdb copy, this immuneACCESS table keeps in-frame sequences only and misses some clones. Where compared with another copy, unresolved V genes explain less than half of these, and the others have no known cause. The V and J calls and the clone size are those of that table, but D and trimming were determined from the DNA. This sample gives over 140,000 clones in total; 85% to 95% of them show up just once. The ten largest account for 3.6% of the sample.

Findings and caveats that apply to the study as a whole: In the small 56-69-year group, the increase in depth fell short of significance, most likely because of low power. Participants were mostly white British and included more females than males, and it was suggested by the authors that clonal diversity may have been underestimated. Because no samples from the day 14 peak response were available, repertoires could be characterized only after the peak T cell response. Spike-specific TCR breadth and depth rose significantly after two AZD1222 doses compared with day 0 and with MenACWY recipients. Conclusions about previously exposed vaccinees are limited, since just 6 or 7 AZD1222 recipients were seropositive for SARS-CoV-2 at baseline. The whole spike protein was spanned by vaccine-associated CD4 TCRs, and dominant responses were seen in regions 160-218 and 743-854. Reportedly, close to half of the unique spike-specific TCRs recognized epitopes lying outside the regions that are mutated in the B.1.351 and B.1.1.7 variants.

The clonotype comes from an adult who received the AZD1222 COVID-19 vaccine. The sequences come from peripheral blood, collected 28 days after the second AZD1222 dose. The rearranged chain carries TRBV12-3 or TRBV12-4 and TRBJ2-2, with an unclear D gene assignment. This receptor carries the CDR3 CASSSSNTGELFF. The DNA sequence is given as TGTGCCAGCAGTTCTTCCAACACCGGGGAGCTGTTTTTT.